The clone carrying this T cell receptor (beta chain) was observed a few times. The data are from a study of T cells in lung cancer brain metastases. Generated by immunoSEQ multiplex PCR, the TCRdb table keeps only in-frame clones and is missing some. This table holds about 3,400 clones, about 90% found once. Germline CDR1 MNHEY, CDR2 SMNVEV (reference sequence). This CDR3 spans 12 amino acids. The V and J ends lost 6 bases and 5 bases respectively, with 8 bases between them. Sequencing was performed on tumor tissue from the primary lung tumor. This chain joins TRBV27 and TRBJ1-5, with D tentatively TRBD1 (5 bases). The receptor was isolated from a man in his sixties or seventies with non-small cell lung cancer. In DNA, the CDR3 is TGTGCCAGCAGCCAGGGAGATCAGCCCCAGCATTTT. As protein: CASSQGDQPQHF.